This entry lists 12 T cell receptor beta chains sequenced from one sample in a study of cytomegalovirus exposure and HLA in healthy donors. PCR was performed using 60 Vbeta and 13 Jbeta primers. The method was immunoSEQ multiplex PCR; TCRdb's version includes in-frame clones alone and lacks a portion of them. The repertoire holds 160,000 or so clones, 80% to 85% seen once, with 8.5% in the top ten. Sequenced input: PBMCs. These receptors were taken from a male donor in good health and CMV-seropositive.

The DNA for the CDR3 is TGCGCCAGCAGCCGGTCCCATCCGACAGGGTTTGATGAAAAACTGTTTTTT. Protein product: CASSRSHPTGFDEKLFF. This chain connects TRBV5-1 to TRBJ1-4, with TRBD1 identical over 7 bases. This CDR3 is built from 17 residues. V lost 4 bases to trimming and J lost 6 bases; unmatched junction nucleotides: 15. Germline V gene data show CDR1 as SGHRS and CDR2 as YFSETQ.

A word on this clone: The junction differs from germline at one of its ends, possibly a read error. The chain carries TRBV15 and TRBJ2-7; 9 bases map to TRBD1. Looked up from germline, CDR1 is LNHNV and CDR2 is YYDKDF (reference sequence). The CDR3 loop spans 12 amino acids. CDR3 sequence reads: CATSRVCGQGIF. DNA of the CDR3: TGTGCCACCAGCAGAGTCTGCGGACAGGGGATCTTC. The complete variable domain, with remaining parts taken from reference TRBV15 and TRBJ2-7, reads DAMVIQNPRYQVTQFGKPVTLSCSQTLNHNVMYWYQQKSSQAPKLLFHYYDKDFNNEADTPDNFQSRRPNTSFCFLDIRSPGLGDTAMYLCATSRVCGQGIFGPGTRLTVT.

The count of this clone is one. The chain couples TRBV9 to TRBJ1-5; D uncertain. Trimming pared 4 bases from V and 3 bases from J, leaving 11 bases between. The CDR3 runs to 14 residues. The V gene's germline CDR1 is SGDLS and CDR2 YYNGEE. In DNA form, the CDR3 reads TGTGCCAGCAGCCCCGAGCAATTCAATCAGCCCCAGCATTTT. Translation gives CASSPEQFNQPQHF.

The chain joins TRBV18 to TRBJ2-7; TRBD2 is a possible D gene (6 bases). This CDR3 has 15 amino acids. Trimming shortened V by 6 bases and J by 0 bases, and 15 bases separated the two germline ends. Germline-derived CDR1 and CDR2 are KGHSH and LQKENI. CDR3 DNA: TGTGCCAGCTCTCCCGGAGGGACCGGCTCCTACGAGCAGTACTTC. Translation gives CASSPGGTGSYEQYF.

The chain links TRBV28 to TRBJ1-5, with D perhaps TRBD1 (6 bases). Looked up from germline, CDR1 is MDHEN and CDR2 is SYDVKM. The CDR3 consists of 15 residues. V was clipped by 5 bases and J by 6 bases, with 17 bases between them. As DNA, the CDR3 is TGTGCCAGCAGTCCTAACCAGGGGAAGGGTCAGCCCCAGCATTTT. Its protein product is CASSPNQGKGQPQHF.

The chain carries TRBV2 and TRBJ1-1; TRBD1 might be the D (6 bases). Trimming took off 10 bases at V and 10 bases at J, with 16 bases between the two ends. The germline gives CDR1 SNHLY, CDR2 FYNNEI. The length of the CDR3 is 11 residues. CDR3 nucleotides: TGTGCCAACCCGGGGGGCAGGGGAGCTTTCTTT. Its protein product is CANPGGRGAFF.

This clone was detected only a few times. In the same sample, other DNA sequences code for this CDR3. J is TRBJ2-5 and V is TRBV10-3; D is possibly TRBD2 (7 bases). Looked up from germline, CDR1 is ENHRY and CDR2 is SYGVKD. The V gene lost 0 bases and the J gene lost 5 bases, with 16 bases spanning the gap. This CDR3 has 16 residues. CDR3 region: CAISESSSQGGETQYF. Here the CDR3 DNA reads TGTGCCATCAGTGAGTCGTCTTCACAGGGAGGGGAGACCCAGTACTTC.

This chain joins TRBV10-1 and TRBJ2-1, with TRBD2 matching 8 bases. This CDR3 region has 15 residues. The J segment lost 2 bases and the V segment lost 2 bases, leaving 2 bases of the junction unmatched. Germline CDR1 is WNHNN and CDR2 is SYGVQD (reference sequence). As DNA, the CDR3 is TGCGCCAGCAGTGAGAGGCGGGGGGCCTACAATGAGCAGTTCTTC. This gives the protein CASSERRGAYNEQFF.

J is TRBJ2-1 and V is TRBV28; TRBD2 aligns across 12 bases. The CDR3 contains 15 residues. V lost 7 bases and J lost 6; bases outside the gene matches: 7. Germline CDR1 is MDHEN and CDR2 is SYDVKM. The CDR3 coding sequence is TGTGCCAGCACCCTAGCGGGAGGGTTAATCAATGAGCAGTTCTTC. Encoded protein: CASTLAGGLINEQFF.

This clone appeared once. V usage is TRBV28 and J usage is TRBJ2-1; 8 nucleotides agree with TRBD2. With V trimmed by 2 bases and J by 8 bases, 8 bases remained unmatched. The CDR3 contains 15 residues. Germline-derived CDR1 and CDR2 are MDHEN and SYDVKM. CDR3 in DNA: TGTGCCAGCAGTTTAGGGGCTAGCGGGTCTTATGAGCAGTTCTTC. This sequence encodes CASSLGASGSYEQFF.

The chain links TRBV7-9 to TRBJ1-1; tentatively, D is TRBD1 (6 bases). This CDR3 is 15 amino acids long. V lost 6 bases and J lost 0, with 14 bases in between. Germline CDR1 is SEHNR and CDR2 is FQNEAQ (reference sequence). CDR3 region: CASREGGRLNTEAFF. CDR3 DNA: TGTGCCAGCAGAGAAGGGGGACGTCTGAACACTGAAGCTTTCTTT.

J is TRBJ2-7 and V is TRBV4-1; a weak D match, TRBD2 (6 bases). There are 17 residues in the CDR3. Germline V gene sequence: CDR1 MGHRA, CDR2 YSYEKL. Trimming stripped 0 bases from V and 0 bases from J, with 15 bases between. This chain's CDR3 is CASSQEAPGEFSYEQYF. The CDR3 DNA reads TGCGCCAGCAGCCAAGAGGCTCCGGGGGAGTTCTCCTACGAGCAGTACTTC.